This T cell receptor beta chain derives from a study of blood T cell repertoires in COVID-19. Study context: Acute-phase and convalescent COVID-19 samples originated in the United States, Italy and Spain.

Seattle enrolled patients during active infection and tracked them longitudinally. The protocol was immunoSEQ multiplex PCR, while the TCRdb copy is restricted to in-frame clones and leaves out a portion. Found here are 300,000 to 400,000 clones, about nine tenths of them singletons; the top ten hold about 6.7%. The clonotype comes from a woman aged 70 to 79 with COVID-19, enrolled during active disease. The sequenced sample consisted of peripheral blood.

CDR3 DNA: TGTGCCAACGCAGGAGTACAGGGAGATACGCAGTATTTT. Its translation: CANAGVQGDTQYF. The chain carries TRBV10-3 and TRBJ2-3; D might be TRBD1 (6 bases). The V gene lost 10 bases and the J gene lost 5 bases, with 16 bases spanning the gap. CDR3 length: 13 residues. Per germline, CDR1 ENHRY and CDR2 SYGVKD.